This record looks at one T cell receptor beta chain sequence and its context. It was with 60 Vbeta and 13 Jbeta primers that the PCR ran. TCRdb's copy holds only in-frame clones and misses some; the assay was immunoSEQ multiplex PCR. The table shows roughly 90,000 clones, with roughly 70% occurring only once. These data are taken from a study of cytomegalovirus exposure and HLA in healthy donors. V lost 8 bases to trimming and J lost 0 bases, with 10 bases between them. There are 13 residues in the CDR3. CDR1 is MDHEN, CDR2 SYDVKM, per germline. This TCR came from a man aged 30 to 45 in good health and CMV-seropositive. The material sequenced was PBMCs. The chain links TRBV28 to TRBJ1-2, with D perhaps matching TRBD1 (6 bases). This CDR3 reads CASGTPTNYGYTF. CDR3 bases: TGTGCCAGCGGGACACCGACTAACTATGGCTACACCTTC.